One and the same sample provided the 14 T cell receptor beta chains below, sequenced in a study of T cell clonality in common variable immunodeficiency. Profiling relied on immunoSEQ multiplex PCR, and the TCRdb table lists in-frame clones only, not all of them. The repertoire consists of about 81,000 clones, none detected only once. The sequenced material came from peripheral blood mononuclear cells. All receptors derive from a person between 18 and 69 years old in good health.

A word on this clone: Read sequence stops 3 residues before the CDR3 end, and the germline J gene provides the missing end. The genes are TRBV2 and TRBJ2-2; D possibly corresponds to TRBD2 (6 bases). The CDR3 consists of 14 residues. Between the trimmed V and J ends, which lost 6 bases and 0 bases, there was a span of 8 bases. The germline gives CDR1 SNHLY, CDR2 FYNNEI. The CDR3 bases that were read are TGTGCCAGCAGCCGACTAGCGAACACCGGGGAG. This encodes CASSRLANTGE. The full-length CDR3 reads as CASSRLANTGELFF. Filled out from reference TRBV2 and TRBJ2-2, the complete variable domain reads EPEVTQTPSHQVTQMGQEVILRCVPISNHLYFYWYRQILGQKVEFLVSFYNNEISEKSEIFDDQFSVERPDGSNFTLKIRSTKLEDSAMYFCASSRLANTGELFFGEGSRLTVL.

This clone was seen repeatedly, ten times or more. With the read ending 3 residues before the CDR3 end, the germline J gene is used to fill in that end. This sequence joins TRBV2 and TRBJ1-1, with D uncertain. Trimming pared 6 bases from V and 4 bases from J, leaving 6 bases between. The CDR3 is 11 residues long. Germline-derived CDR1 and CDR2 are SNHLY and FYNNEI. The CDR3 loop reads CASSRGTEAFF. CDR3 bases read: TGTGCCAGCAGCCGAGGCACTGAA.

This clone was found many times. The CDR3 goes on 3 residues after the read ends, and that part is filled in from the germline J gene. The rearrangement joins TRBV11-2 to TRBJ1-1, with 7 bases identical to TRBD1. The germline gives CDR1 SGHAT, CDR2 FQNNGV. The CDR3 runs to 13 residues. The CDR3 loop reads CASSFIQGRVAFF. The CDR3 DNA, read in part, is TGTGCCAGCAGCTTCATACAGGGGCGGGTA.

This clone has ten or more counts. The sequenced CDR3 bases are TGTGCCAGTAGTACCCTTTCTCAGGGGAGAGACTACAATGAG. Protein: CASSTLSQGRDYNE. The entire CDR3 protein is CASSTLSQGRDYNEQFF. The chain couples TRBV19 to TRBJ2-1; tentative D call: TRBD1 (6 bases). Read data end 3 residues before the CDR3 end; the end is taken from the germline J gene. The ends were cut back, 4 bases at V and 3 bases at J, with 19 bases in the middle. Germline CDR1 is LNHDA and CDR2 is SQIVND (reference sequence). The CDR3 has 17 residues.

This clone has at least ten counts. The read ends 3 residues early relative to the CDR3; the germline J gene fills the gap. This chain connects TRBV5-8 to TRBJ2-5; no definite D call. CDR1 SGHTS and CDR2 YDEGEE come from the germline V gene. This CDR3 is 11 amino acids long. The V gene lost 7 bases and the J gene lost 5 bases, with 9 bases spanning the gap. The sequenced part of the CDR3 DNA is TGTGCCAGCCTCAGAGCGGAGACC. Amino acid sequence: CASLRAET. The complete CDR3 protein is CASLRAETQYF. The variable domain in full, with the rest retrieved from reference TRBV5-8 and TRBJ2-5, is EAGVTQSPTHLIKTRGQQATLRCSPISGHTSVYWYQQALGLGLQFLLWYDEGEERNRGNFPPRFSGRQFPNYSSELNVNALELEDSALYLCASLRAETQYFGPGTRLLVL.

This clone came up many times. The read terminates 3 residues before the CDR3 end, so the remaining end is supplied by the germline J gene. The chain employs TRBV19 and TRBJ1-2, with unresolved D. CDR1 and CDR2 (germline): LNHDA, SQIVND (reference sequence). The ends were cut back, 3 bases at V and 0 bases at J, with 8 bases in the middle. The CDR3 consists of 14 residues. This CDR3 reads CASSIEAANYGYTF. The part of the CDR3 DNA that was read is TGTGCCAGTAGTATTGAGGCAGCTAACTATGGC.

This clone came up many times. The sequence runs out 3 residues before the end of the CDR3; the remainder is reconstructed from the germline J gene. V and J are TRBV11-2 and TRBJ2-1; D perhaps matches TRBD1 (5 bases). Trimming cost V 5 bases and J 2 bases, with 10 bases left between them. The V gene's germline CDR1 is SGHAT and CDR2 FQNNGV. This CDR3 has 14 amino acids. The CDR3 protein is CASSARVAYNEQFF. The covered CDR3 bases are TGTGCCAGCAGCGCCAGGGTTGCCTACAATGAG.

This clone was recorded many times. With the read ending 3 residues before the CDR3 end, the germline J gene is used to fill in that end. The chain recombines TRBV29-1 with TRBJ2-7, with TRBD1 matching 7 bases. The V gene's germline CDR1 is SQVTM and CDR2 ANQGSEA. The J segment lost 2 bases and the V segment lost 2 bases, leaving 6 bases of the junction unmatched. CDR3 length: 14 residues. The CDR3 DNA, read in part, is TGCAGCGTTGAATTGCAGGGGGTACCCTACGAG. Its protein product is CSVELQGVPYE. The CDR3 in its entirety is CSVELQGVPYEQYF.

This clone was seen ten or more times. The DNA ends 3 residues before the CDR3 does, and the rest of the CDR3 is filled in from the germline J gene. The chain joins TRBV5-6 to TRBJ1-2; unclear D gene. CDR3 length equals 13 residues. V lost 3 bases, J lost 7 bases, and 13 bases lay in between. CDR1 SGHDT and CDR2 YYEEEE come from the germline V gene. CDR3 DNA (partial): TGTGCCAGCAGCTCCGCACGGGCGGGTGGC. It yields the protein CASSSARAGG. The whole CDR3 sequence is CASSSARAGGYTF.

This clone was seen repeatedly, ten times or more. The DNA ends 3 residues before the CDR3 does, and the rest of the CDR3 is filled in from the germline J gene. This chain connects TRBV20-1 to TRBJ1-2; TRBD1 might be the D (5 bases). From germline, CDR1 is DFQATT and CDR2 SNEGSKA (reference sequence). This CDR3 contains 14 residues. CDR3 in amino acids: CTFRQGEFNYGYTF. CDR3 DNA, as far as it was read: TGCACCTTTCGTCAGGGAGAATTTAACTATGGC.

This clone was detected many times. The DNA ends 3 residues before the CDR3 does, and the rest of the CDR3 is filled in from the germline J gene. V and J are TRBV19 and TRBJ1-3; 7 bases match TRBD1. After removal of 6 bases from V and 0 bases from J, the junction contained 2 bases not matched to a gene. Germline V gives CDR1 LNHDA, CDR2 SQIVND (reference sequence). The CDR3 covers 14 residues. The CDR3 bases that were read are TGTGCCAGTAGAACAGGGGACTCTGGAAACACC. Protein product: CASRTGDSGNT. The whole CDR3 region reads CASRTGDSGNTIYF.

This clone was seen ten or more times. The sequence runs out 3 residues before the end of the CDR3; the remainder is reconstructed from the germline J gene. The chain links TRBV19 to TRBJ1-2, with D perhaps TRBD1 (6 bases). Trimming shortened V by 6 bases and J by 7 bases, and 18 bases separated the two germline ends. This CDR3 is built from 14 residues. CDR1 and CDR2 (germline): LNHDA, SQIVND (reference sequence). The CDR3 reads CASSITGFSGGYTF. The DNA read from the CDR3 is TGTGCCAGTAGCATTACAGGGTTTTCAGGTGGC.

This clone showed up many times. The chain's CDR3 is CASSIGGLAAYEQYF. Partial CDR3 DNA: TGTGCCAGTAGTATCGGGGGACTAGCTGCGTACGAG. The V call is TRBV19, the J call TRBJ2-7; 9 bases are a match to TRBD2. Sequencing ends 3 residues short of the CDR3 end; the germline J gene provides the rest. The CDR3 sequence is 15 residues long. V lost 3 bases and J lost 4; bases outside the gene matches: 7. Looked up from germline, CDR1 is LNHDA and CDR2 is SQIVND (reference sequence).

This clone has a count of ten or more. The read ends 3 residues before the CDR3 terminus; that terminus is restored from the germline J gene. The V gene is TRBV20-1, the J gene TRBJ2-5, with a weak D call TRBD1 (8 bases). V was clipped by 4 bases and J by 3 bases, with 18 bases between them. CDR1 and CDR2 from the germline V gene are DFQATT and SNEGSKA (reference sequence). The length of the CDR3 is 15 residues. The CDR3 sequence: CSATRTGRGEETQYF. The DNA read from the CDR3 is TGCAGTGCTACCAGGACAGGGAGGGGCGAAGAGACC.